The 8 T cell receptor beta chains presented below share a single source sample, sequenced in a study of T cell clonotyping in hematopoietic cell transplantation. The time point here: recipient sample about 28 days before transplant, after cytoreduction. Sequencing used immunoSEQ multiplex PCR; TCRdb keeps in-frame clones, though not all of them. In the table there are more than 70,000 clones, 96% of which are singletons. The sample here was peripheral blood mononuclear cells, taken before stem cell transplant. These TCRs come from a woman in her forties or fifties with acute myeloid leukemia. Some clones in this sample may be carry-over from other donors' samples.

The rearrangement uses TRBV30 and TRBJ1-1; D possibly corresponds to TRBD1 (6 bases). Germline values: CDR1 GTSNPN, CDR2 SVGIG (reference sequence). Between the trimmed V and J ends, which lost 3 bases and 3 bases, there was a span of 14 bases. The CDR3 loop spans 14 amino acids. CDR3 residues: CAWRRNGTYTEAFF. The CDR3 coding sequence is TGTGCCTGGAGGAGAAACGGGACATACACTGAAGCTTTCTTT.

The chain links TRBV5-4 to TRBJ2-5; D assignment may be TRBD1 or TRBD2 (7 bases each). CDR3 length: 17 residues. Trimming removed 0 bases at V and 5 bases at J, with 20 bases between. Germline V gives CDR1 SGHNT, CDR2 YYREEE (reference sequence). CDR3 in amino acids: CASSLGVGRGLSETQYF. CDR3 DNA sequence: TGTGCCAGCAGCTTGGGAGTTGGGAGGGGGCTATCGGAGACCCAGTACTTC.

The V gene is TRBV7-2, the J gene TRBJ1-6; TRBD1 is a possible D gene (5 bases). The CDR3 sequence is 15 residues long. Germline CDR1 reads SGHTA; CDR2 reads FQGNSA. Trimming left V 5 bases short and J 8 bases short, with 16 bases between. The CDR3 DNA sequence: TGTGCCAGCAGCGTAGGGGCAGGGAGGGATTCACCCCTCCACTTT. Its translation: CASSVGAGRDSPLHF.

Here the CDR3 reads CATRVGASDTQYF. In nucleotides, the CDR3 is TGTGCCACCCGGGTGGGAGCGTCAGATACGCAGTATTTT. This chain uses TRBV27 with TRBJ2-3; D may be TRBD2 (5 bases). Per the germline V gene, CDR1 is MNHEY and CDR2 is SMNVEV (reference sequence). The length of the CDR3 is 13 residues. With 10 bases removed from V and 4 bases from J, the gap between germline ends came to 15 bases.

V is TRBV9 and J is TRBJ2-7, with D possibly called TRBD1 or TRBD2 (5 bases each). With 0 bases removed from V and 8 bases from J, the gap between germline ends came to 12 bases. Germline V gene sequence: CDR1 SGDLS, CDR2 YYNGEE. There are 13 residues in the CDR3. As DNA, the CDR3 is TGTGCCAGCAGCGTAGGGGACCTAGGGAAGCAGTACTTC. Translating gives CASSVGDLGKQYF.

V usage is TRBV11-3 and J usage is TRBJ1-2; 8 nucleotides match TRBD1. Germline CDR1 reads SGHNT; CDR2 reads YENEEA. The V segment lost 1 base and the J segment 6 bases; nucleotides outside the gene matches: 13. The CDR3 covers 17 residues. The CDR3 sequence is CASSLAQSGTGSDGYTF. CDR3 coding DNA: TGTGCCAGCAGCTTAGCACAATCCGGGACAGGCTCGGATGGCTACACCTTC.

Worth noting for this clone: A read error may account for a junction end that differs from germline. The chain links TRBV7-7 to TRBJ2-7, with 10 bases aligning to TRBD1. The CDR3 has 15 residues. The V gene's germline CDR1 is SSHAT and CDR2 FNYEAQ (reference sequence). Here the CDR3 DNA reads TGTGCTAGCAGCTTAGGACAGGGGGAGGCCTACGAGCAGTACTTC. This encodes CASSLGQGEAYEQYF.

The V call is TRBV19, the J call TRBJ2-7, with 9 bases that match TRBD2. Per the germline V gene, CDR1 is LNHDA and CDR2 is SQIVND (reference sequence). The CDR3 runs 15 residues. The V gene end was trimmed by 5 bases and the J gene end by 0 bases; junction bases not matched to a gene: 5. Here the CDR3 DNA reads TGTGCCAGTAGTGATAGCGGGGGAAGCTCCTACGAGCAGTACTTC. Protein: CASSDSGGSSYEQYF.